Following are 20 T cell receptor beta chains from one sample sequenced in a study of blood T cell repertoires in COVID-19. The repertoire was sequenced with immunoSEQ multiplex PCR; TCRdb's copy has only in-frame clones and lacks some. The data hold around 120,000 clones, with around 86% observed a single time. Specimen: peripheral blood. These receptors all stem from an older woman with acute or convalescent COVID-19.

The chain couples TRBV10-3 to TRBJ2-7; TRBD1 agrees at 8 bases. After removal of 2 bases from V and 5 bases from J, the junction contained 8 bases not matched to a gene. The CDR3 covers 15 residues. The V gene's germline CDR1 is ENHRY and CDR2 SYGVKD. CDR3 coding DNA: TGTGCCATCAGTGAGGAGGAGGACAGGGTCCACGAGCAGTACTTC. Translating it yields CAISEEEDRVHEQYF.

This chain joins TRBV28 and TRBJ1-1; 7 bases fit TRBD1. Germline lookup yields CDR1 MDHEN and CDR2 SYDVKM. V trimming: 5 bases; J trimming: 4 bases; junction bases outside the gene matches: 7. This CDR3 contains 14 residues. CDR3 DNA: TGTGCCAGCAGTCCTACAGGGGTCCCCACTGAAGCTTTCTTT. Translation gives CASSPTGVPTEAFF.

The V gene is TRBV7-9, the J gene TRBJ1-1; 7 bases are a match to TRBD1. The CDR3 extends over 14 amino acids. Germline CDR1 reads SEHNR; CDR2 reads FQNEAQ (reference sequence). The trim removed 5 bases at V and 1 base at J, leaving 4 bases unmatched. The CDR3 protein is CASSPTGKNTEAFF. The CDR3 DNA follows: TGTGCCAGCAGCCCGACAGGGAAGAACACTGAAGCTTTCTTT.

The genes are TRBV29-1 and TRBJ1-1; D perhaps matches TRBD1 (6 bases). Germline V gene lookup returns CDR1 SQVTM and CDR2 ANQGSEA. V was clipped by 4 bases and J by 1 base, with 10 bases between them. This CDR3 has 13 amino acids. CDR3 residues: CSVGGGRNTEAFF. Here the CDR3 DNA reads TGCAGCGTTGGGGGGGGCAGGAACACTGAAGCTTTCTTT.

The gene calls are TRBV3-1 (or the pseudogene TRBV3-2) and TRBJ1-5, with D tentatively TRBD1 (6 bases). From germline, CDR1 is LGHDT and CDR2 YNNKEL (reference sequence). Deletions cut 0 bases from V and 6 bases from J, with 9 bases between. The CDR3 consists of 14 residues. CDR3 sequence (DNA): TGTGCCAGCAGCCAAGAGCTGGGGGCTCAGCCCCAGCATTTT. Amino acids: CASSQELGAQPQHF.

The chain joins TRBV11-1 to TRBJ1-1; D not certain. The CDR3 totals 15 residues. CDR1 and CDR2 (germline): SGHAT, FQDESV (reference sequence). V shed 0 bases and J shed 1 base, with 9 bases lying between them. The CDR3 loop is CASSLALPGNTEAFF. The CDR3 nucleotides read TGTGCCAGCAGCTTAGCGCTACCAGGGAACACTGAAGCTTTCTTT.

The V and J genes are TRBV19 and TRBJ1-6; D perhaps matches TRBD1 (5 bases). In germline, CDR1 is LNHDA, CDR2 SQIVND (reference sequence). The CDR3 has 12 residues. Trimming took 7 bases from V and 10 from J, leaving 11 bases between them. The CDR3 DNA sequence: TGTGCCAGTACCAAACGGGGGTCACCCCTCCACTTT. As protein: CASTKRGSPLHF.

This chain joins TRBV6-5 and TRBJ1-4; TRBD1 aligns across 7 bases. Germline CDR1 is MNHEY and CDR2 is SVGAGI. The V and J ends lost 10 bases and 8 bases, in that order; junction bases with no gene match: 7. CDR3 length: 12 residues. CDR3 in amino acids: CATRGSGEKLFF. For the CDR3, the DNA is TGTGCCACCAGGGGGTCGGGGGAAAAACTGTTTTTT.

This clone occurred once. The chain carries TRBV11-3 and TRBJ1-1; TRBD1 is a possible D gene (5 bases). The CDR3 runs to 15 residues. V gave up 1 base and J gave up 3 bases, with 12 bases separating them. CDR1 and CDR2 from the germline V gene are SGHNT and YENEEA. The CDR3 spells CASSLGAGLYTEAFF. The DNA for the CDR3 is TGTGCCAGCAGCTTAGGGGCAGGGCTATACACTGAAGCTTTCTTT.

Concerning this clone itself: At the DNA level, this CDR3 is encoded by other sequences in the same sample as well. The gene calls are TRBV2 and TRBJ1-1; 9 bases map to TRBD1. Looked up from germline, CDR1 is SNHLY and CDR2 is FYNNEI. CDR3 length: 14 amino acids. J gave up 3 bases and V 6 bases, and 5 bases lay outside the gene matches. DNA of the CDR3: TGTGCCAGCAGCAGACAGGGGGGGGACACTGAAGCTTTCTTT. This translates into CASSRQGGDTEAFF.

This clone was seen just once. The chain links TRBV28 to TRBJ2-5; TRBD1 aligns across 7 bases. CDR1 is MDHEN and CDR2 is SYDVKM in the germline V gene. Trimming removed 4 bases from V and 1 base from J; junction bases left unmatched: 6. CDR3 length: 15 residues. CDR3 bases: TGTGCCAGCAGTTCTGAGGGGGCAATCCAAGAGACCCAGTACTTC. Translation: CASSSEGAIQETQYF.

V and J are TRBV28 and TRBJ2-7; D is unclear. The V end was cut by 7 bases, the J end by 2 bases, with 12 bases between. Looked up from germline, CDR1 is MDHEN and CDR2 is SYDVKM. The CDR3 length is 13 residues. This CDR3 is CASNRAGTYEQYF. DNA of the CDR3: TGTGCCAGCAACCGAGCAGGTACCTACGAGCAGTACTTC.

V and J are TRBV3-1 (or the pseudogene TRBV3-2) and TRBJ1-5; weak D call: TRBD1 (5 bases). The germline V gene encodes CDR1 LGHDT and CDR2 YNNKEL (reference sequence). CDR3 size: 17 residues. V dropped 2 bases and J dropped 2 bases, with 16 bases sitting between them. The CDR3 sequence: CASSQQGSGVGNQPQHF. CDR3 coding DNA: TGTGCCAGCAGCCAACAAGGATCGGGGGTGGGCAATCAGCCCCAGCATTTT.

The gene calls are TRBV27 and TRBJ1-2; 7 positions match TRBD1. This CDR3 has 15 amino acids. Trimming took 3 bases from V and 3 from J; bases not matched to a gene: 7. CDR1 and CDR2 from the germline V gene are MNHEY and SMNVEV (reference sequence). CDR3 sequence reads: CASSFEGQDYYGYTF. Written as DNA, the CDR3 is TGTGCCAGCAGTTTTGAAGGACAGGACTACTATGGCTACACCTTC.

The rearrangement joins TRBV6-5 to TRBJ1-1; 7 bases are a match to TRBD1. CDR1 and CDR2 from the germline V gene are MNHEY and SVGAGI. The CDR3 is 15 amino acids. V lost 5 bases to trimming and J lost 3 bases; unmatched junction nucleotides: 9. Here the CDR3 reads CASSLDHRGDTEAFF. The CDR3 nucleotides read TGTGCCAGCAGTCTCGATCACAGGGGTGACACTGAAGCTTTCTTT.

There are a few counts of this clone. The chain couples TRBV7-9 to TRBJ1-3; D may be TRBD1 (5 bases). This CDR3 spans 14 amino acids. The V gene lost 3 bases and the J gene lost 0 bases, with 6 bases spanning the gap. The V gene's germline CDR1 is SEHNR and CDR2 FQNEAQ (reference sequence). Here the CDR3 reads CASSFQGSGNTIYF. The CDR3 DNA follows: TGTGCCAGCAGCTTCCAGGGCTCTGGAAACACCATATATTTT.

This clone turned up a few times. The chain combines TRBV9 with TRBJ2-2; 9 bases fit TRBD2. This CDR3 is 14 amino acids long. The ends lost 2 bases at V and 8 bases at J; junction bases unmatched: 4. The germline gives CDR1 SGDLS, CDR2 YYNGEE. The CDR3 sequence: CASSVTLAGGELFF. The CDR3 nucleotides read TGTGCCAGCAGCGTCACGCTAGCGGGGGGGGAGCTGTTTTTT.

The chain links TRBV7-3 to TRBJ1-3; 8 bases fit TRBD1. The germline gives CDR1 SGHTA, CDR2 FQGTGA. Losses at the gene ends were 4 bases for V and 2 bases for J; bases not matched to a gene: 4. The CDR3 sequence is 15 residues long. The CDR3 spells CASSWDRWPGNTIYF. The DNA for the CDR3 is TGTGCCAGCAGCTGGGACAGGTGGCCTGGAAACACCATATATTTT.

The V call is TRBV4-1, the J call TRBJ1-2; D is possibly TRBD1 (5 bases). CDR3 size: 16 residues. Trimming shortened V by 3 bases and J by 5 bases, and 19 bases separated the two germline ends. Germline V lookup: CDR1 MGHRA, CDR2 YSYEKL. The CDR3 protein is CASSQISTGARYGYTF. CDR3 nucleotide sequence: TGCGCCAGCAGCCAGATTAGTACTGGGGCGAGGTATGGCTACACCTTC.

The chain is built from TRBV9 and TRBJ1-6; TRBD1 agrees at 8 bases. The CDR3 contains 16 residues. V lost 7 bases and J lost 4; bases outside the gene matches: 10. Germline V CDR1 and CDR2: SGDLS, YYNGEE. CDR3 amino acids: CASSSDRGLYNSPLHF. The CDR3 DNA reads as TGTGCCAGCTCGAGCGACAGGGGTCTGTATAATTCACCCCTCCACTTT.